In this sample, the clone carrying this T cell receptor beta chain turned up a few times. There were TCR beta CDR3 regions amplified from RNA transcripts. During a first-round RT-PCR of the TCR CDR3, the HTBI primer set was used. TCRdb reprocessed the multiplex PCR reads via MiXCR and lists one record per CDR3 protein. The sample includes some 690,000 distinct CDR3 sequences, roughly 17% of them seen just once. The data are from a study of T cells in Graves' hyperthyroidism and ophthalmopathy. Background on the study: Peripheral blood draws took place at initial diagnosis, ahead of any treatment.

With a duration under 2 months, the hyperthyroidism was newly diagnosed in patients aged 18 to 65. CDR1 and CDR2 from the germline V gene are KGHDR and SFDVKD. V shed 0 bases and J shed 6 bases, with 8 bases lying between them. The CDR3 sequence is 14 residues long. What was sequenced was blood. The receptor's source is a man aged 50 to 59 with Graves' hyperthyroidism. V is TRBV24-1 and J is TRBJ2-1; no reliable D call. The CDR3: CATSDLPSSNEQFF. CDR3 nucleotides: TGTGCCACCAGTGATTTGCCGTCGAGCAATGAGCAGTTCTTC.